The sequence of this T cell receptor beta chain was determined in a study of CD8 T cells in Susac syndrome. For this clonotype: Its antigen is undetermined.

CD8+ and CD4+ T cells taken from blood had their TCR beta sequenced. It was negative isolation that provided the CD8+ and CD4+ T cells, whereas TEMRA cells were enriched by FACS. V shed 6 bases and J shed 4 bases, with 12 bases lying between them. The CDR3 extends over 13 amino acids. Germline-derived CDR1 and CDR2 are SNHLY and FYNNEI. Random hexamers were used to reverse transcribe the RNA input (about 0.5 to 1 ug). Across 54 Vbeta and 13 Jbeta, immunoSEQ multiplex PCR amplified TCR beta CDR3. TCRdb used MiXCR to reprocess the immunoSEQ multiplex PCR reads, holding one entry per CDR3 protein. Of about 52,000 distinct CDR3 sequences listed, 93% are singletons. General study results and limits: As acknowledged by the study, its TCR sequencing and HLA analysis included a relatively small number of individuals.

The rearrangement joins TRBV2 to TRBJ1-2; weak D call: TRBD1 (6 bases). Sequencing used CD8+ T cells from PBMCs. The receptor was isolated from a human donor with multiple sclerosis. The CDR3 protein is CASRDGQSYGYTF. The CDR3 bases are TGTGCCAGCAGGGACGGACAGAGCTATGGCTACACCTTC. Full variable domain (remainder filled in from reference TRBV2 and TRBJ1-2): EPEVTQTPSHQVTQMGQEVILRCVPISNHLYFYWYRQILGQKVEFLVSFYNNEISEKSEIFDDQFSVERPDGSNFTLKIRSTKLEDSAMYFCASRDGQSYGYTFGSGTRLTVV.